The 23 T cell receptor beta chains listed next were all sequenced from one sample in a study of long-term antiretroviral therapy in people with HIV. Assay version v3.0 of immunoSEQ was used, and it was run at survey level. Method: immunoSEQ multiplex PCR; TCRdb's copy keeps in-frame clones and lacks some. Counted here are some 14,000 clones, about 82% occurring once; the ten biggest clones make up 15% to 20%. This specimen consisted of unsorted PBMCs, obtained 1.8 years before starting antiretroviral therapy. The receptors shown here come from a woman aged 40-49 years with HIV.

The rearrangement uses TRBV9 and TRBJ2-7, with 7 bases identical to TRBD2. Germline CDR1 reads SGDLS; CDR2 reads YYNGEE. The V gene end was trimmed by 7 bases and the J gene end by 4 bases; junction bases not matched to a gene: 5. This CDR3 has 12 amino acids. Written as DNA, the CDR3 is TGTGCCAGCGGGGGGGGAGGATACGAGCAGTACTTC. This gives the protein CASGGGGYEQYF.

The V call is TRBV2, the J call TRBJ2-1, with unresolved D. This CDR3 has 13 amino acids. Between the trimmed V and J ends, which lost 3 bases and 3 bases, there was a span of 6 bases. Germline V gene sequence: CDR1 SNHLY, CDR2 FYNNEI. DNA of the CDR3: TGTGCCAGCAGTGACCACAGCTACAATGAGCAGTTCTTC. Translation: CASSDHSYNEQFF.

The chain is built from TRBV6-6 and TRBJ1-1; D is uncertain. V was pared by 0 bases and J by 6 bases, with 11 bases between. Looked up from germline, CDR1 is MNHNY and CDR2 is SVGAGI (reference sequence). The CDR3 is made up of 14 amino acids. The CDR3 spells CASSYSNLIPEAFF. The CDR3 nucleotides read TGTGCCAGCAGTTACTCGAATCTAATCCCTGAAGCTTTCTTT.

Concerning this clone itself: The sample contains more than one DNA sequence encoding this CDR3. The rearrangement joins TRBV5-1 to TRBJ2-5; D gene unclear. CDR1 and CDR2 from the germline V gene are SGHRS and YFSETQ. This CDR3 comprises 11 residues. V dropped 3 bases and J dropped 2 bases, with 2 bases sitting between them. In DNA form, the CDR3 reads TGCGCCAGCAGCTCACAAGAGACCCAGTACTTC. Amino acids: CASSSQETQYF.

This chain links TRBV4-2 with TRBJ2-1, with 12 positions matching TRBD2. From germline, CDR1 is LGHNA and CDR2 YNFKEQ. The junction had 4 bases not matched to a gene; V was cut back by 6 bases and J by 4 bases. There are 15 residues in the CDR3. The CDR3 DNA sequence: TGTGCCAGCAGTCAGCTAGCGGGAGGGTACAATGAGCAGTTCTTC. This encodes CASSQLAGGYNEQFF.

The chain employs TRBV13 and TRBJ1-4, with TRBD1 matching over 8 bases. The ends lost 5 bases at V and 0 bases at J; junction bases unmatched: 5. The CDR3 totals 16 residues. Germline loops: CDR1 PRHDT, CDR2 FYEKMQ (reference sequence). CDR3 in DNA: TGTGCCAGCAGCCAGGGACAGGAACCAACTAATGAAAAACTGTTTTTT. It specifies CASSQGQEPTNEKLFF. The variable domain in full, with the rest retrieved from reference TRBV13 and TRBJ1-4, is AAGVIQSPRHLIKEKRETATLKCYPIPRHDTVYWYQQGPGQDPQFLISFYEKMQSDKGSIPDRFSAQQFSDYHSELNMSSLELGDSALYFCASSQGQEPTNEKLFFGSGTQLSVL.

The chain has TRBV7-9 and TRBJ2-2; D gene unclear. Trimming pared 5 bases from V and 7 bases from J, leaving 11 bases between. This CDR3 is 13 amino acids long. Germline V CDR1 and CDR2: SEHNR, FQNEAQ (reference sequence). The CDR3 DNA is TGTGCCAGCAGCGTAATAGTTTTCGGGGAGCTGTTTTTT. Amino acids: CASSVIVFGELFF.

The chain employs TRBV28 and TRBJ2-3, with D uncertain. Trimming left V 3 bases short and J 7 bases short, with 5 bases between. The CDR3 covers 11 residues. The V gene's germline CDR1 is MDHEN and CDR2 SYDVKM. CDR3 coding DNA: TGTGCCAGCAGTTTCCGTTATACGCAGTATTTT. Protein sequence: CASSFRYTQYF.

This chain joins TRBV7-9 and TRBJ2-6; D gene uncertain. The V and J ends lost 3 bases and 1 base respectively, with 1 base between them. CDR3 size: 13 residues. Germline V gives CDR1 SEHNR, CDR2 FQNEAQ (reference sequence). CDR3 nucleotide sequence: TGTGCCAGCAGCTTTTCTGGGGCCAACGTCCTGACTTTC. Residues: CASSFSGANVLTF.

This sequence joins TRBV11-2 and TRBJ2-1; TRBD2 agrees at 12 bases. The CDR3 extends over 17 amino acids. In germline, CDR1 is SGHAT, CDR2 FQNNGV. V lost 0 bases to trimming and J lost 7 bases; unmatched junction nucleotides: 7. CDR3 sequence reads: CASSLDPGLAGLNEQFF. The DNA for the CDR3 is TGTGCCAGCAGCTTAGATCCGGGACTAGCGGGTTTAAATGAGCAGTTCTTC. Filled out from reference TRBV11-2 and TRBJ2-1, the complete variable domain reads EAGVAQSPRYKIIEKRQSVAFWCNPISGHATLYWYQQILGQGPKLLIQFQNNGVVDDSQLPKDRFSAERLKGVDSTLKIQPAKLEDSAVYLCASSLDPGLAGLNEQFFGPGTRLTVL.

The CDR3 sequence: CASSIPSEGGIEAFF. CDR3 coding DNA: TGCGCCAGCAGTATCCCAAGTGAGGGGGGTATTGAAGCTTTCTTT. This rearrangement joins TRBV5-1 to TRBJ1-1; possibly TRBD1 for D (6 bases). The germline gives CDR1 SGHRS, CDR2 YFSETQ. This CDR3 region has 15 residues. With 5 bases removed from V and 7 bases from J, the gap between germline ends came to 21 bases.

The gene calls are TRBV7-3 and TRBJ2-7, with a weak D call TRBD2 (5 bases). V lost 5 bases to trimming and J lost 2 bases, with 7 bases between them. The V gene's germline CDR1 is SGHTA and CDR2 FQGTGA. This CDR3 comprises 12 residues. This CDR3 reads CASSPRAYEQYF. The CDR3 DNA is TGTGCCAGCAGCCCGCGGGCCTACGAGCAGTACTTC.

This chain connects TRBV18 to TRBJ2-7, with a possible D match to TRBD2 (6 bases). The CDR3 totals 16 residues. Germline V lookup: CDR1 KGHSH, CDR2 LQKENI. Deletions cut 3 bases from V and 5 bases from J, with 20 bases between. The CDR3 reads CASSPTQGLSSHEQYF. In DNA, the CDR3 is TGTGCCAGCTCACCTACTCAGGGACTGTCTTCGCACGAGCAGTACTTC.

The rearrangement joins TRBV11-3 to TRBJ2-5; D might be TRBD1 (6 bases). Looked up from germline, CDR1 is SGHNT and CDR2 is YENEEA. The CDR3 sequence is 16 residues long. The V end lost 5 bases, the J end lost 1 base, and 17 bases lay between the germline ends. The CDR3 nucleotides read TGTGCCAGCAGCACCGACAGGTTTTGGGGCCAAGAGACCCAGTACTTC. This codes for CASSTDRFWGQETQYF.

The chain recombines TRBV7-9 with TRBJ2-5; a possible D gene is TRBD2 (6 bases). The V gene's germline CDR1 is SEHNR and CDR2 FQNEAQ (reference sequence). Trimming left V 5 bases short and J 1 base short, with 17 bases between. The CDR3 runs 16 residues. The CDR3 sequence is CASSEHTGTFQETQYF. CDR3 nucleotide sequence: TGTGCCAGCAGCGAACACACCGGGACTTTCCAAGAGACCCAGTACTTC.

In its sample, this clone ranks as medium-sized (0.01 to 0.1%). V is TRBV7-8 and J is TRBJ1-2; D gene uncertain. Germline assignment: CDR1 SGHVS and CDR2 FQNEAQ. Deletions cut 2 bases from V and 2 bases from J, with 3 bases between. This CDR3 contains 12 residues. DNA for the CDR3: TGTGCCAGCAGCTTAAAGAACTATGGCTACACCTTC. This translates into CASSLKNYGYTF.

The chain joins TRBV2 to TRBJ1-4, with unresolved D. The ends were cut back, 8 bases at V and 8 bases at J, with 12 bases in the middle. CDR1 is SNHLY and CDR2 is FYNNEI in the germline V gene. The CDR3 totals 12 residues. Written as DNA, the CDR3 is TGTGCCAGCCGGCCACACGTGGAAAAACTGTTTTTT. Translating it yields CASRPHVEKLFF.

V gene TRBV29-1 combines with J gene TRBJ2-6, with a weak D call TRBD2 (5 bases). V lost 5 bases and J lost 4, with 12 bases in between. The germline gives CDR1 SQVTM, CDR2 ANQGSEA. This CDR3 has 14 amino acids. CDR3 nucleotide sequence: TGCAGCGTTAACGGACTGCTAGGGGCCAACGTCCTGACTTTC. This sequence encodes CSVNGLLGANVLTF.

The V gene is TRBV10-3, the J gene TRBJ2-7; D tentatively fits TRBD1 or TRBD2 (5 bases each). V was cut by 3 bases and J by 6 bases, with 18 bases left in between. The CDR3 is 15 amino acids. Germline CDR1 reads ENHRY; CDR2 reads SYGVKD. Written as DNA, the CDR3 is TGTGCCATCAGTGATTATGTTTTCGCGAGGGGCGAGCAGTACTTC. Translation gives CAISDYVFARGEQYF.

The chain is built from TRBV6-6 and TRBJ2-1; 7 nucleotides align to TRBD2. The CDR3 totals 14 residues. After removal of 1 base from V and 5 bases from J, the junction contained 2 bases not matched to a gene. Germline V CDR1 and CDR2: MNHNY, SVGAGI (reference sequence). The CDR3 is CASSYWAGDNEQFF. For the CDR3, the DNA is TGTGCCAGCAGTTACTGGGCGGGGGACAATGAGCAGTTCTTC.

The chain couples TRBV5-1 to TRBJ2-1, with no clear D. V lost 0 bases to trimming and J lost 6 bases, with 10 bases between them. The CDR3 is 14 amino acids. Germline V gives CDR1 SGHRS, CDR2 YFSETQ. The CDR3 coding sequence is TGCGCCAGCAGCTTGGCCTTAGTACGCAATGAGCAGTTCTTC. This sequence encodes CASSLALVRNEQFF.

V is TRBV7-2 and J is TRBJ1-2; perhaps TRBD1 as D (6 bases). From germline, CDR1 is SGHTA and CDR2 FQGNSA. V was shortened by 7 bases and J by 4 bases, with 16 bases between the two germline ends. This CDR3 region has 14 residues. CDR3 nucleotide sequence: TGTGCCAGCATCCCGGGGGCGGGGGCCTATGGCTACACCTTC. This encodes CASIPGAGAYGYTF.

The chain recombines TRBV10-3 with TRBJ2-1, with 9 bases fitting TRBD2. The CDR3 totals 13 residues. V shed 8 bases, J shed 6 bases, and the junction held 5 bases outside the gene matches. CDR1 and CDR2 from the germline V gene are ENHRY and SYGVKD. The CDR3 coding sequence is TGTGCCATCTCTAGCGGGGAGGTCAATGAGCAGTTCTTC. This sequence encodes CAISSGEVNEQFF.